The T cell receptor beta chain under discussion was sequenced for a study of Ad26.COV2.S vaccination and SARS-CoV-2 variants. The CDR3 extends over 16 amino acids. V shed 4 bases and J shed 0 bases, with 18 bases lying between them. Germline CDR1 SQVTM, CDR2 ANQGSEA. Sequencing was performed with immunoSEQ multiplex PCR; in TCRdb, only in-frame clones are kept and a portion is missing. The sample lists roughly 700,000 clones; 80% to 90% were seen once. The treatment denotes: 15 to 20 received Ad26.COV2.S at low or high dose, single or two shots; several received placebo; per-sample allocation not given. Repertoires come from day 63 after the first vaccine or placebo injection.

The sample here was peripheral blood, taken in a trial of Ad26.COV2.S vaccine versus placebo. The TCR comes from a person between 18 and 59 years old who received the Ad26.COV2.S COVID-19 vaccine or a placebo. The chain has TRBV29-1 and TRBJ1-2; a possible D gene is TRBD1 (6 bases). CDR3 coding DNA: TGCAGCGTTGCGGGAAGGACAGATTCAACTAACTATGGCTACACCTTC. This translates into CSVAGRTDSTNYGYTF.